This T cell receptor (beta chain) emerged from a study of CXCR3-negative and CXCR3-positive naive CD8 T cells. About the study: TRB reads totalled about 135 million, about 1.5 +/- 0.3 million per library. Study findings and constraints: Both naive subsets, CXCR3-negative and CXCR3-positive, displayed similar TRBV-TRBJ usage, unlike memory cells. Surface CD5 looked about the same in the naive subsets, so the authors worked out TCR strength from TRB CDR3 properties.

A remark on this clonotype: The antigen is undetermined.

UMI-labeled 5' RACE yielded the TRB cDNA libraries. Using the 5' RACE reads, TCRdb records one entry per CDR3 protein without DNA. The sample holds 45,000 or so distinct CDR3 sequences. CDR3 length equals 13 residues. Germline V gene data show CDR1 as SQVTM and CDR2 as ANQGSEA. The receptor's source is a human donor in good health. Some clones in this sample may be carry-over from other donors' samples. This chain links TRBV29-1 with TRBJ1-2; TCRdb picks TRBD1, but there is no DNA to check that call. The sequenced sample consisted of memory CD8+ T cells from blood. CDR3 in amino acids: CSAESDRAYGYTF.